The entry below gives a single T cell receptor (beta chain) sequence along with its context. This entry belongs to a study of blood T cell repertoires in COVID-19. Study summary: COVID-19 samples, acute and convalescent, were from the United States, Italy and Spain. From T cells, B-cell-depleted T cells, or PBMCs came the material, which was cDNA or gDNA.

The CDR3 consists of 15 residues. Germline V CDR1 and CDR2: MNHEY, SVGEGT. V lost 4 bases and J lost 0, with 13 bases in between. Per the study methods: Estimated nucleated cell counts came from reference gene primer amplification. Assay: immunoSEQ multiplex PCR; the TCRdb copy retains only in-frame clones and omits some. The V and J calls and clone size are taken from that table; D and trimming were inferred from the DNA. The sample carries 100,000 to 150,000 clones, approximately 80% recorded once. This TCR derives from a man aged 40-49 years with active or convalescent COVID-19. The rearrangement uses TRBV6-2 or TRBV6-3 and TRBJ2-7, with a possible D match to TRBD2 (6 bases). Sequencing was done on a sample of peripheral blood. CDR3 nucleotide sequence: TGTGCCAGCAGTTCTACGAGACTAGACTCCTACGAGCAGTACTTC. Translated: CASSSTRLDSYEQYF.